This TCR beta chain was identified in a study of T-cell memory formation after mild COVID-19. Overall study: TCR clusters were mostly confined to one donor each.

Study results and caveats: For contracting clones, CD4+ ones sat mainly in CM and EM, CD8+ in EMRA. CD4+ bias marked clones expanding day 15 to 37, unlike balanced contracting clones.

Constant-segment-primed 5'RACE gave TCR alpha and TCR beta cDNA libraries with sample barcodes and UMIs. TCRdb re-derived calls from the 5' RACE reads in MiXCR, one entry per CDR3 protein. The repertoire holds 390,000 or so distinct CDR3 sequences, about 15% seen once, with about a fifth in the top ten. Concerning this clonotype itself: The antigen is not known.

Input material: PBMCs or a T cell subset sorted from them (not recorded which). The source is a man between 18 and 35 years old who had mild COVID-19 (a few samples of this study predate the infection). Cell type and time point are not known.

The DNA for the CDR3 is TGTGCCAGCAGCCACCCGGGGGCTAGTCGTCGGGCCTCCTACAATGAGCAGTTCTTC. Amino acid sequence: CASSHPGASRRASYNEQFF. The gene calls are TRBV6-2 or TRBV6-3 and TRBJ2-1; TRBD1 or TRBD2 may be the D gene (6 bases each). Deletions cut 6 bases from V and 0 bases from J, with 24 bases between. This CDR3 spans 19 amino acids. In germline, CDR1 is MNHEY, CDR2 SVGEGT.